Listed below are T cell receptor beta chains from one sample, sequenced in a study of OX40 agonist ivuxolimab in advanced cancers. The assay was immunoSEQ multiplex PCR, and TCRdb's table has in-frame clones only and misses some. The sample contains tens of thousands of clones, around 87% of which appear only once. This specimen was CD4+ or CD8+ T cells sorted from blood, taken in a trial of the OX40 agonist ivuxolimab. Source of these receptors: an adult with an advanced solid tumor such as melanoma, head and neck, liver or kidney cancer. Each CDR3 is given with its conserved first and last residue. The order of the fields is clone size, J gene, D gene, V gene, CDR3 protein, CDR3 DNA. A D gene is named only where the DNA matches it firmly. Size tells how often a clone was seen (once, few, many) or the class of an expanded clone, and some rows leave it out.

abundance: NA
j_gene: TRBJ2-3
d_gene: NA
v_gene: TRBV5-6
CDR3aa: CASSLGGTRDTQYF
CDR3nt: TGTGCCAGCAGCTTGGGAGGCACCCGAGATACGCAGTATTTT

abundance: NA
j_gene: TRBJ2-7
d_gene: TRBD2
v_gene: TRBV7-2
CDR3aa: CASSLDRTSEDF
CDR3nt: TGTGCCAGCAGCTTAGATAGGACTAGCGAGGACTTC

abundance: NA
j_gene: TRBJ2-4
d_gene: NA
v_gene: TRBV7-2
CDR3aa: CASSLAPRVNIQYF
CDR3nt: TGTGCCAGCAGCTTAGCCCCCCGGGTAAACATTCAGTACTTC

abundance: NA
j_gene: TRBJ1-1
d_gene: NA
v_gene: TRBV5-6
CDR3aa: CASSLASGSEAFF
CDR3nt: TGTGCCAGCAGCTTGGCGTCAGGGTCTGAAGCTTTCTTT

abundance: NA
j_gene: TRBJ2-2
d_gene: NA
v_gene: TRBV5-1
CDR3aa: CASRDSLNTGELFF
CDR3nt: TGCGCCAGCAGGGACTCCTTAAACACCGGGGAGCTGTTTTTT

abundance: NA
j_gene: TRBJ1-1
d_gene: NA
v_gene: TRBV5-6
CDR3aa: CASSVNGQMNTEAFF
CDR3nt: TGTGCCAGCAGCGTCAACGGACAAATGAACACTGAAGCTTTCTTT

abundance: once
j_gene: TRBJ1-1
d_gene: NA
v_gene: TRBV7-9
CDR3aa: CASSLEAHTEAFF
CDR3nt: TGTGCCAGCAGCTTAGAGGCCCACACTGAAGCTTTCTTT

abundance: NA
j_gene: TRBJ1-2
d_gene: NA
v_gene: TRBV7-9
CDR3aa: CASSPRTLFTGYTF
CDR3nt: TGTGCCAGCAGCCCCCGGACCCTATTTACGGGCTACACCTTC

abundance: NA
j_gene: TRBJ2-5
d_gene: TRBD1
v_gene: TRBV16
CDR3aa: CASSRPGTAQETQYF
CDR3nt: TGTGCCAGCAGCCGCCCCGGGACAGCCCAAGAGACCCAGTACTTC

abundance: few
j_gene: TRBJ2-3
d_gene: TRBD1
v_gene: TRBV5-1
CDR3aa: CASSHGQGGTDTQYF
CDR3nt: TGCGCCAGCAGCCATGGACAGGGTGGCACAGATACGCAGTATTTT

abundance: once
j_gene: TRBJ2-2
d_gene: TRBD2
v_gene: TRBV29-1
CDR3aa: CSVGLVGGELFF
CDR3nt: TGCAGCGTAGGACTAGTGGGTGGGGAGCTGTTTTTT

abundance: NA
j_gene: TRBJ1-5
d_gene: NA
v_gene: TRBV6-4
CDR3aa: CASRGVGPQHF
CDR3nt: TGTGCCAGCAGGGGAGTGGGGCCCCAGCATTTT

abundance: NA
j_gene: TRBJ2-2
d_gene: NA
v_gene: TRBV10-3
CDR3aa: CAISESGYTGELFF
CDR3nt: TGTGCCATCAGTGAGTCGGGCTACACCGGGGAGCTGTTTTTT

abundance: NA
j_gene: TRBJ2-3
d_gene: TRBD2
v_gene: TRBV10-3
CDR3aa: CAISESTGLALFW
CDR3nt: TGTGCCATCAGTGAGTCTACTGGACTAGCCCTATTTTGG

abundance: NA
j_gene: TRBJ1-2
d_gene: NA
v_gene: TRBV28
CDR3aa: CASSLGSRPDGYTF
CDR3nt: TGTGCCAGCAGTTTGGGCAGCCGGCCGGATGGCTACACCTTC

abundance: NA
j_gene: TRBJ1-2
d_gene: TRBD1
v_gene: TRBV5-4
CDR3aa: CASSLGQGDYGYTF
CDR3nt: TGTGCCAGCAGCTTGGGACAGGGTGACTATGGCTACACCTTC

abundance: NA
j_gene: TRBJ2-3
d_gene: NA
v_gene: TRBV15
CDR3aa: CATSKGDFTDTQYF
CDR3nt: TGTGCCACCAGCAAGGGGGACTTCACAGATACGCAGTATTTT

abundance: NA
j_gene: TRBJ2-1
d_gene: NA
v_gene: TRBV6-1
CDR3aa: CASSKRLYNEQFF
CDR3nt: TGTGCCAGCTCGAAGAGATTATACAATGAGCAGTTCTTC

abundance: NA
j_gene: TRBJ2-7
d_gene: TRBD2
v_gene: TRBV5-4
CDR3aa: CASSLGAGRDEQYF
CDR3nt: TGTGCCAGCAGCTTGGGAGCGGGACGTGACGAGCAGTACTTC

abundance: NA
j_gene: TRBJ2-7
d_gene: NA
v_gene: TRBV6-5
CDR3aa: CASSYSGSYEQYF
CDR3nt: TGTGCCAGCAGTTATTCCGGATCCTACGAGCAGTACTTC

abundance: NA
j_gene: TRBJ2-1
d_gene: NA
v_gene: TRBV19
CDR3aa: CASSIPGTYNEQFF
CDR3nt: TGTGCCAGTAGTATACCCGGGACGTACAATGAGCAGTTCTTC

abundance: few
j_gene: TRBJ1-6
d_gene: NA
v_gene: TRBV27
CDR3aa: CASSFSAARGGYNSPLHF
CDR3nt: TGTGCCAGCAGTTTCTCTGCCGCGAGGGGAGGCTATAATTCACCCCTCCACTTT

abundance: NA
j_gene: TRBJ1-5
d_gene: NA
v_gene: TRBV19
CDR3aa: CASSIKAHSNQPQHF
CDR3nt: TGTGCCAGTAGTATAAAAGCCCACAGCAATCAGCCCCAGCATTTT

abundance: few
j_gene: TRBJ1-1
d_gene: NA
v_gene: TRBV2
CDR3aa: CASSVTGTTEAFF
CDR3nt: TGTGCCAGCAGCGTTACAGGGACCACTGAAGCTTTCTTT

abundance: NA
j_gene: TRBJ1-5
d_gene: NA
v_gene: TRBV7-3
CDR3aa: CASSLEVNQPQHF
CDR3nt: TGTGCCAGCAGCTTAGAGGTCAATCAGCCCCAGCATTTT

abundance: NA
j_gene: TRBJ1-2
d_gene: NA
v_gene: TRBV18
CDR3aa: CASSPGSRQFRPNYGYTF
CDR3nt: TGTGCCAGCTCACCAGGGAGTCGACAGTTTAGGCCTAACTATGGCTACACCTTC

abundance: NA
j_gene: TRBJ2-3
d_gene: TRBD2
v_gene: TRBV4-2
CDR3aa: CASSQDLAGVADTQYF
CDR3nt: TGTGCCAGCAGCCAAGATCTAGCGGGAGTGGCGGATACGCAGTATTTT

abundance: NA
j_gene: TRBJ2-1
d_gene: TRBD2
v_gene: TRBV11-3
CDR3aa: CASSAGLAGEGEQFF
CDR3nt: TGTGCCAGCAGCGCCGGACTAGCGGGAGAGGGTGAGCAGTTCTTC

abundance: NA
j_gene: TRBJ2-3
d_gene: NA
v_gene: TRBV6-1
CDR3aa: CASSENTSPTDTQYF
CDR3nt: TGTGCCAGCAGTGAAAATACTAGTCCCACAGATACGCAGTATTTT

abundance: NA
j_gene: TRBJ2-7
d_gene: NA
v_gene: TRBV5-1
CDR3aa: CASSSGQGYREQYF
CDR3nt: TGCGCCAGCAGCTCGGGCCAGGGATATCGCGAGCAGTACTTC

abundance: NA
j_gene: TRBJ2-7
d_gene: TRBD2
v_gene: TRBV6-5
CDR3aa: CASSYSSSGSYEQYF
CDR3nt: TGTGCCAGCAGTTACTCATCTAGCGGGAGTTACGAGCAGTACTTC

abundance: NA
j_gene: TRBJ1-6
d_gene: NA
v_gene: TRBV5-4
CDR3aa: CASSDGRWAGSPLHF
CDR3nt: TGTGCCAGCAGCGACGGACGGTGGGCAGGATCACCCCTCCACTTT

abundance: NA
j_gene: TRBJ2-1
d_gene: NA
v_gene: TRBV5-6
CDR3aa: CASSTRDRDWKSYNEQFF
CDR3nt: TGTGCCAGCAGCACCCGGGACCGGGATTGGAAGTCCTACAATGAGCAGTTCTTC

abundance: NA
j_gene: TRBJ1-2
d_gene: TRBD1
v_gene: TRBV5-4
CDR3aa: CASSKTGPGESYTF
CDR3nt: TGTGCCAGCAGCAAGACAGGGCCCGGAGAGAGCTACACCTTC